Following are 21 T cell receptor beta chains from one sample sequenced in a study of OX40 agonist ivuxolimab in advanced cancers. Profiling relied on immunoSEQ multiplex PCR, and the TCRdb table lists in-frame clones only, not all of them. Among around 120,000 clones listed, 80% to 90% were seen once. Source: CD4+ or CD8+ T cells sorted from blood, taken in a trial of the OX40 agonist ivuxolimab. The receptors shown here come from an adult with an advanced solid tumor such as melanoma, head and neck, liver or kidney cancer.

The chain joins TRBV5-4 to TRBJ1-3; 8 positions match TRBD1. V lost 3 bases and J lost 0; bases outside the gene matches: 2. CDR1 SGHNT and CDR2 YYREEE come from the germline V gene (reference sequence). The CDR3 contains 15 residues. The CDR3 DNA is TGTGCCAGCAGCTATGGGACAGGCTCTGGAAACACCATATATTTT. As protein: CASSYGTGSGNTIYF.

CDR3: CAGGQGATQPQHF. DNA for the CDR3: TGTGCCGGAGGACAGGGGGCGACTCAGCCCCAGCATTTT. The V gene is TRBV6-1, the J gene TRBJ1-5, with 11 bases identical to TRBD1. V shed 11 bases, J shed 6 bases, and the junction held 6 bases outside the gene matches. CDR1 MNHNS and CDR2 SASEGT come from the germline V gene. The CDR3 extends over 13 amino acids.

The chain joins TRBV18 to TRBJ1-6; D gene ambiguous. CDR3 size: 16 residues. Germline CDR1 reads KGHSH; CDR2 reads LQKENI. The V end lost 3 bases, the J end lost 6 bases, and 15 bases lay between the germline ends. The CDR3 nucleotides read TGTGCCAGCTCACCCTCAGAGGGAGGGATTAATTCACCCCTCCACTTT. Translating gives CASSPSEGGINSPLHF.

This clone was observed a single time. The V gene is TRBV5-6, the J gene TRBJ1-1; D perhaps matches TRBD1 (5 bases). Germline lookup yields CDR1 SGHDT and CDR2 YYEEEE. The CDR3 totals 13 residues. Trimming removed 4 bases at V and 1 base at J, with 8 bases between. CDR3 bases: TGTGCCAGCAGCGAAACAGGGAACACTGAAGCTTTCTTT. Translation: CASSETGNTEAFF.

The chain recombines TRBV20-1 with TRBJ2-2, with D unresolved. Deletions cut 1 base from V and 7 bases from J, with 4 bases between. In germline, CDR1 is DFQATT, CDR2 SNEGSKA (reference sequence). This CDR3 spans 11 amino acids. The CDR3 protein is CSARGGGELFF. Here the CDR3 DNA reads TGCAGTGCTAGAGGCGGCGGGGAGCTGTTTTTT.

V usage is TRBV28 and J usage is TRBJ2-3; D might be TRBD2 (6 bases). The germline V gene encodes CDR1 MDHEN and CDR2 SYDVKM. CDR3 length: 11 amino acids. V lost 3 bases and J lost 14, with 12 bases in between. The CDR3 coding sequence is TGTGCCAGCAGTTTCGGGGGTCAGTGGTATTTT. The encoded protein is CASSFGGQWYF.

The chain is built from TRBV7-2 and TRBJ2-2; D is ambiguous. Germline CDR1 is SGHTA and CDR2 is FQGNSA. The CDR3 has 14 residues. Trimming pared 5 bases from V and 2 bases from J, leaving 9 bases between. DNA for the CDR3: TGTGCCAGCAGCCGAAATCCCAACACCGGGGAGCTGTTTTTT. Its protein product is CASSRNPNTGELFF.

This chain uses TRBV11-2 with TRBJ1-2; no clear D. Between the trimmed V and J ends, which lost 4 bases and 7 bases, there was a span of 16 bases. Germline CDR1 SGHAT, CDR2 FQNNGV. The CDR3 has 14 residues. The CDR3 DNA is TGTGCCAGCAGCTCGCCGCGCGCTTTGGGTGGCTACACCTTC. Translated: CASSSPRALGGYTF.

The table lists this clone with a count of one. The rearrangement joins TRBV28 to TRBJ2-3; 9 positions agree with TRBD2. In germline, CDR1 is MDHEN, CDR2 SYDVKM. Trimming removed 1 base from V and 6 bases from J; junction bases left unmatched: 11. This CDR3 contains 17 residues. CDR3 sequence (DNA): TGTGCCAGCAGTTTATCCGGGATAGCGGGGGCCGGGGATACGCAGTATTTT. Encoded protein: CASSLSGIAGAGDTQYF.

The V gene is TRBV30, the J gene TRBJ2-5, with TRBD2 matching over 11 bases. CDR3 size: 15 residues. The germline V gene has CDR1 GTSNPN and CDR2 SVGIG (reference sequence). The trim removed 1 base at V and 4 bases at J, leaving 5 bases unmatched. The CDR3 coding sequence is TGTGCCTGGAGTGATCTAGCGGGGGGTCGAGAGACCCAGTACTTC. Translated: CAWSDLAGGRETQYF.

The chain recombines TRBV19 with TRBJ2-3; 14 bases fit TRBD2. V was clipped by 7 bases and J by 2 bases; unmatched bases: 14. Germline V gene lookup returns CDR1 LNHDA and CDR2 SQIVND (reference sequence). CDR3 length: 19 amino acids. In DNA, the CDR3 is TGTGCCAGTACCCCCCTGGGACTAGCGGGGGACCACCTCACAGATACGCAGTATTTT. Translated: CASTPLGLAGDHLTDTQYF.

The CDR3 here is CASSPNRGRGANVLTF. In nucleotides, the CDR3 is TGTGCCAGCAGTCCAAACCGGGGACGCGGGGCCAACGTCCTGACTTTC. The chain joins TRBV27 to TRBJ2-6; D is tentatively TRBD1 or TRBD2 (5 bases each). This CDR3 comprises 16 residues. Trimming pared 5 bases from V and 4 bases from J, leaving 15 bases between. Looked up from germline, CDR1 is MNHEY and CDR2 is SMNVEV (reference sequence). Based on the CDR3 plus reference TRBV27 and TRBJ2-6, the full variable domain is EAQVTQNPRYLITVTGKKLTVTCSQNMNHEYMSWYRQDPGLGLRQIYYSMNVEVTDKGDVPEGYKVSRKEKRNFPLILESPSPNQTSLYFCASSPNRGRGANVLTFGAGSRLTVL.

The chain recombines TRBV6-6 with TRBJ1-1; tentatively, D is TRBD1 (5 bases). Germline V CDR1 and CDR2: MNHNY, SVGAGI (reference sequence). This CDR3 is built from 13 residues. Trimming removed 8 bases from V and 5 bases from J, with 15 bases in between. The CDR3 loop is CASLGGAGTEAFF. CDR3 nucleotide sequence: TGTGCCAGCCTGGGCGGGGCGGGAACTGAAGCTTTCTTT.

The table lists this clone with a count of one. The rearrangement joins TRBV5-6 to TRBJ1-4, with D unresolved. V was cut by 0 bases and J by 8 bases, with 11 bases left in between. The CDR3 length is 14 residues. Per germline, CDR1 SGHDT and CDR2 YYEEEE. The CDR3 here is CASSLESVREKLFF. The CDR3 DNA reads TGTGCCAGCAGCTTGGAATCTGTTCGAGAAAAACTGTTTTTT.

The chain links TRBV4-1 to TRBJ2-3; the match to TRBD2 covers 12 bases. Looked up from germline, CDR1 is MGHRA and CDR2 is YSYEKL. CDR3 length: 17 amino acids. J gave up 2 bases and V 3 bases, and 6 bases lay outside the gene matches. CDR3 in DNA: TGCGCCAGCAGCCAGGCTAGCGGGGGGGGGCTCACAGATACGCAGTATTTT. This encodes CASSQASGGGLTDTQYF.

The chain couples TRBV7-3 to TRBJ2-1; 8 bases map to TRBD1. The germline CDR1 and CDR2 sequences are SGHTA and FQGTGA. V was clipped by 2 bases and J by 4 bases; unmatched bases: 4. The CDR3 has 15 amino acids. As DNA, the CDR3 is TGTGCCAGCAGCTTAGATAGGGACAGGTACAATGAGCAGTTCTTC. Its translation: CASSLDRDRYNEQFF.

The chain has TRBV7-2 and TRBJ2-7; TRBD1 agrees at 9 bases. J was trimmed by 0 bases and V by 5 bases; bases with no gene match: 5. The CDR3 covers 15 residues. Germline V lookup: CDR1 SGHTA, CDR2 FQGNSA. The DNA of the CDR3 is TGTGCCAGCAGCCCGGGACAGGGCCTCTCCTACGAGCAGTACTTC. Residues: CASSPGQGLSYEQYF.

This clone was found a few times. V gene TRBV28 combines with J gene TRBJ1-1, with TRBD1 as a possible D gene (6 bases). Germline CDR1 MDHEN, CDR2 SYDVKM. The CDR3 runs 15 residues. Trimming removed 8 bases from V and 2 bases from J, with 18 bases in between. CDR3 bases: TGTGCCAGCCGGACGGGGGCGGTTCAAAACACTGAAGCTTTCTTT. Translation: CASRTGAVQNTEAFF. The full variable domain, rest sourced from reference TRBV28 and TRBJ1-1, is DVKVTQSSRYLVKRTGEKVFLECVQDMDHENMFWYRQDPGLGLRLIYFSYDVKMKEKGDIPEGYSVSREKKERFSLILESASTNQTSMYLCASRTGAVQNTEAFFGQGTRLTVV.

This chain joins TRBV11-2 and TRBJ2-1; D assignment may be TRBD1 or TRBD2 (5 bases each). V lost 5 bases to trimming and J lost 7 bases, with 9 bases between them. The germline V gene encodes CDR1 SGHAT and CDR2 FQNNGV. The CDR3 loop spans 12 amino acids. CDR3 amino acids: CASSGTGNEQFF. CDR3 sequence (DNA): TGTGCCAGCAGCGGGACCGGTAATGAGCAGTTCTTC.

The V and J genes are TRBV7-8 and TRBJ1-5, with D uncertain. The CDR3 is 15 amino acids. Germline CDR1 reads SGHVS; CDR2 reads FQNEAQ. The V end lost 1 base, the J end lost 4 bases, and 11 bases lay between the germline ends. Here the CDR3 DNA reads TGTGCCAGCAGCTTAGAGGCATCTGGTAATCAGCCCCAGCATTTT. It specifies CASSLEASGNQPQHF. Full variable domain (outside the CDR3, taken from reference TRBV7-8 and TRBJ1-5): GAGVSQSPRYKVAKRGQDVALRCDPISGHVSLFWYQQALGQGPEFLTYFQNEAQLDKSGLPSDRFFAERPEGSVSTLKIQRTQQEDSAVYLCASSLEASGNQPQHFGDGTRLSIL.

This clone appeared a single time. The chain joins TRBV21-1 to TRBJ1-5; TRBD1, the table's D call, was not compared with the DNA. TRBV21-1 is marked as a pseudogene. CDR3 length: 17 residues. CDR3 bases: TGTGCCAGCAGCAGGCAATCGACAGGGTCTGGAAATCAGCCCCAGCATTTT. Translation: CASSRQSTGSGNQPQHF.